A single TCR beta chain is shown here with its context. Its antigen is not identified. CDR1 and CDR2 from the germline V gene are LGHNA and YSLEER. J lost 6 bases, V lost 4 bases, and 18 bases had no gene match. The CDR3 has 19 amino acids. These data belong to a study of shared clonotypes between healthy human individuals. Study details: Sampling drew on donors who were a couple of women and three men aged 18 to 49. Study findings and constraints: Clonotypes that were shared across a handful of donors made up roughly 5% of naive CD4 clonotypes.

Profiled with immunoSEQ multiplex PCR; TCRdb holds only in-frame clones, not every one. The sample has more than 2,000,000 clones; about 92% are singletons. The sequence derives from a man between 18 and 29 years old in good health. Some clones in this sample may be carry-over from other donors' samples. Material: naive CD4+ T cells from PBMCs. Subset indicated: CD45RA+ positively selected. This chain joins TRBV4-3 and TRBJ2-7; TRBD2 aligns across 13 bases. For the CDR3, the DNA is TGCGCCAGCAGCCCTGAAGCAGGACTAGCGGGAGTCGCCGGGCCCGAGCAGTACTTC. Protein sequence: CASSPEAGLAGVAGPEQYF.